The 26 T cell receptor beta chains listed next were all sequenced from one sample in a study of technical replicates of blood from a handful of donors. Generated by immunoSEQ multiplex PCR, the TCRdb table keeps only in-frame clones and is missing some. The data show 60,000 to 70,000 clones, roughly 98% seen once. Input material: T cells isolated from PBMCs. These receptors all come from a human donor in good health.

Written as DNA, the CDR3 is TGTGCCATCAGTGAGGGGCCTACGGGCAATCAGCCCCAGCATTTT. Its translation: CAISEGPTGNQPQHF. This chain joins TRBV10-3 and TRBJ1-5, with no clear D. Germline CDR1 reads ENHRY; CDR2 reads SYGVKD. The CDR3 covers 15 residues. Between the trimmed V and J ends, which lost 2 bases and 2 bases, there was a span of 10 bases.

The gene calls are TRBV20-1 and TRBJ2-3; D gene ambiguous. The CDR3 is 10 amino acids. CDR1 and CDR2 (germline): DFQATT, SNEGSKA (reference sequence). Trimming left V 4 bases short and J 5 bases short, with 4 bases between. This chain's CDR3 is CSATGDTQYF. The CDR3 DNA reads TGCAGTGCTACAGGAGATACGCAGTATTTT.

V is TRBV2 and J is TRBJ1-2; TRBD1 agrees at 8 bases. The CDR3 totals 13 residues. The J segment lost 3 bases and the V segment lost 6 bases, leaving 3 bases of the junction unmatched. Germline values: CDR1 SNHLY, CDR2 FYNNEI. The CDR3 DNA reads as TGTGCCAGCAGCGAGGGACAGGACTATGGCTACACCTTC. Its protein is CASSEGQDYGYTF.

This clone was counted once. The chain has TRBV5-4 and TRBJ1-1; D is undetermined. Germline V gene data show CDR1 as SGHNT and CDR2 as YYREEE (reference sequence). The CDR3 runs to 14 residues. Trimming shortened V by 1 base and J by 2 bases, and 9 bases separated the two germline ends. For the CDR3, the DNA is TGTGCCAGCAGCTTGTTCCAGAAAAACACTGAAGCTTTCTTT. The encoded protein is CASSLFQKNTEAFF.

Turning to this clone: The junction differs from germline at one of its ends, possibly a read error. This sequence joins TRBV7-2 and TRBJ2-5; 10 positions agree with TRBD2. Germline V gene sequence: CDR1 SGHTA, CDR2 FQGNSA. The CDR3 spans 16 residues. The CDR3 coding sequence is TGTGCCAGCAGCTTTAATGGACTAGCGGCAAGAGAGGCCCAGTACTTC. Translated: CASSFNGLAAREAQYF.

The rearrangement joins TRBV19 to TRBJ2-7; D perhaps matches TRBD1 (8 bases). V gave up 3 bases and J gave up 13 bases, with 22 bases separating them. The germline CDR1 and CDR2 sequences are LNHDA and SQIVND (reference sequence). The CDR3 length is 14 residues. CDR3 loop: CASSIDRGGVKVYF. CDR3 DNA: TGTGCCAGTAGTATCGACAGGGGAGGGGTAAAGGTTTACTTC.

In this sample, this clone turned up once. J is TRBJ2-3 and V is TRBV5-5; 10 nucleotides align to TRBD2. Germline-derived CDR1 and CDR2 are SGHKS and YYEKEE (reference sequence). The CDR3 extends over 15 amino acids. The V segment lost 0 bases and the J segment 3 bases; nucleotides outside the gene matches: 1. The CDR3 protein is CASSLGAGGTDTQYF. For the CDR3, the DNA is TGTGCCAGCAGCTTGGGAGCGGGGGGGACAGATACGCAGTATTTT.

This chain uses TRBV6-6 with TRBJ1-2, with D maybe TRBD1 (5 bases). The CDR3 totals 15 residues. Germline assignment: CDR1 MNHNY and CDR2 SVGAGI (reference sequence). The V end was cut by 5 bases, the J end by 1 base, with 14 bases between. CDR3: CASSRRSTDNYGYTF. The CDR3, as DNA: TGTGCCAGCAGTCGACGTTCGACAGATAACTATGGCTACACCTTC.

The genes are TRBV11-2 and TRBJ2-3, with 11 bases matching TRBD2. Germline V lookup: CDR1 SGHAT, CDR2 FQNNGV. The trim removed 5 bases at V and 2 bases at J, leaving 6 bases unmatched. The CDR3 loop spans 16 amino acids. As DNA, the CDR3 is TGTGCCAGCAGCCGTAGACTAGCGGGGTACACAGATACGCAGTATTTT. Translated: CASSRRLAGYTDTQYF.

The chain recombines TRBV7-9 with TRBJ2-3; tentatively, D is TRBD1 (5 bases). Trimming removed 3 bases from V and 5 bases from J, with 9 bases in between. This CDR3 spans 13 amino acids. Germline assignment: CDR1 SEHNR and CDR2 FQNEAQ (reference sequence). The CDR3 sequence is CASSFRVGDTQYF. Written as DNA, the CDR3 is TGTGCCAGCAGCTTCAGGGTAGGAGATACGCAGTATTTT.

The chain is built from TRBV2 and TRBJ1-1; D is perhaps TRBD1 (6 bases). From germline, CDR1 is SNHLY and CDR2 FYNNEI. The CDR3 has 14 residues. Trimming shortened V by 5 bases and J by 0 bases, and 10 bases separated the two germline ends. CDR3: CASSPTGLNTEAFF. CDR3 nucleotide sequence: TGTGCCAGCAGTCCCACAGGGTTGAACACTGAAGCTTTCTTT.

J is TRBJ1-1 and V is TRBV10-3, with 9 bases matching TRBD1. J lost 8 bases, V lost 9 bases, and 4 bases had no gene match. CDR3 length equals 11 residues. Germline V lookup: CDR1 ENHRY, CDR2 SYGVKD. CDR3 nucleotide sequence: TGTGCCATTACGGACAGGGGAGAAGCTTTCTTT. This gives the protein CAITDRGEAFF.

The V gene is TRBV19, the J gene TRBJ2-1, with TRBD1 matching 8 bases. V lost 3 bases to trimming and J lost 4 bases; unmatched junction nucleotides: 11. Germline CDR1 and CDR2: LNHDA and SQIVND (reference sequence). This CDR3 contains 17 residues. CDR3 nucleotides: TGTGCCAGTAGTATCGTGGGACAGGAGGCGTTATACAATGAGCAGTTCTTC. This sequence encodes CASSIVGQEALYNEQFF. Full variable domain (outside the CDR3, taken from reference TRBV19 and TRBJ2-1): DGGITQSPKYLFRKEGQNVTLSCEQNLNHDAMYWYRQDPGQGLRLIYYSQIVNDFQKGDIAEGYSVSREKKESFPLTVTSAQKNPTAFYLCASSIVGQEALYNEQFFGPGTRLTVL.

CDR3 coding DNA: TGTGCCAGCAGCTCCAGAAGGGAGCGGAGCTCCTACAATGAGCAGTTCTTC. Protein product: CASSSRRERSSYNEQFF. The rearrangement joins TRBV9 to TRBJ2-1; tentatively, D is TRBD2 (5 bases). There are 17 residues in the CDR3. V was cut by 4 bases and J by 0 bases, with 17 bases left in between. CDR1 is SGDLS, CDR2 YYNGEE, per germline.

Only a few counts were recorded for this clone. The chain joins TRBV29-1 to TRBJ1-1, with 10 positions matching TRBD1. After removal of 4 bases from V and 3 bases from J, the junction contained 5 bases not matched to a gene. Looked up from germline, CDR1 is SQVTM and CDR2 is ANQGSEA. The CDR3 is made up of 14 amino acids. CDR3 coding DNA: TGCAGCGTTGTTAGACAGGGGGCGGACACTGAAGCTTTCTTT. Protein product: CSVVRQGADTEAFF.

The V and J genes are TRBV7-9 and TRBJ1-1; weak D call: TRBD1 (6 bases). This CDR3 region has 12 residues. V lost 5 bases and J lost 9, with 13 bases in between. Looked up from germline, CDR1 is SEHNR and CDR2 is FQNEAQ (reference sequence). CDR3 nucleotide sequence: TGTGCCAGCAGCCCAGGGAGGGGGAAAGCTTTCTTT. Protein: CASSPGRGKAFF.

J is TRBJ1-1 and V is TRBV18; unclear D gene. The CDR3 runs to 16 residues. Germline V lookup: CDR1 KGHSH, CDR2 LQKENI. The V gene lost 6 bases and the J gene lost 0 bases, with 17 bases spanning the gap. CDR3 region: CASSQRGRTMNTEAFF. The CDR3 bases are TGTGCCAGCTCCCAACGGGGTCGAACTATGAACACTGAAGCTTTCTTT.

The V call is TRBV6-6, the J call TRBJ2-1, with D unresolved. Germline values: CDR1 MNHNY, CDR2 SVGAGI (reference sequence). This CDR3 has 13 residues. Trimming cost V 4 bases and J 8 bases, with 12 bases left between them. In DNA, the CDR3 is TGTGCCAGCAGTTCCATTCAGGTCCATGAGCAGTTCTTC. Translating it yields CASSSIQVHEQFF.

The V and J genes are TRBV2 and TRBJ1-5; 11 nucleotides align to TRBD1. The CDR3 loop spans 20 amino acids. The germline V gene encodes CDR1 SNHLY and CDR2 FYNNEI. Trimming removed 1 base from V and 0 bases from J; junction bases left unmatched: 11. In nucleotides, the CDR3 is TGTGCCAGCAGTGAAGTCCCTACGGGACAGGGGGGATATAGCAATCAGCCCCAGCATTTT. Amino acid sequence: CASSEVPTGQGGYSNQPQHF.

The chain joins TRBV27 to TRBJ1-6, with 9 bases aligning to TRBD1. Germline V gene lookup returns CDR1 MNHEY and CDR2 SMNVEV (reference sequence). J was trimmed by 7 bases and V by 7 bases; bases with no gene match: 8. The CDR3 spans 15 residues. DNA of the CDR3: TGTGCCAGCAATCAGGCGGGACAGGGCAATTCACCCCTCCACTTT. Its translation: CASNQAGQGNSPLHF.

In nucleotides, the CDR3 is TGTGCCAGCAGCTTTGCGGGAGGGAAAACCGGGGAGCTGTTTTTT. It translates to CASSFAGGKTGELFF. The V gene is TRBV11-2, the J gene TRBJ2-2, with 9 bases fitting TRBD2. J was trimmed by 5 bases and V by 3 bases; bases with no gene match: 4. Per the germline V gene, CDR1 is SGHAT and CDR2 is FQNNGV. The CDR3 loop spans 15 amino acids.

V and J are TRBV14 and TRBJ2-5, with a possible D match to TRBD2 (5 bases). Trimming stripped 3 bases from V and 4 bases from J, with 9 bases between. Germline V gives CDR1 SGHDN, CDR2 FVKESK. This CDR3 has 13 residues. The CDR3 nucleotides read TGTGCCAGCAGCCAGGGAGCCTTAGAGACCCAGTACTTC. This encodes CASSQGALETQYF.

The genes are TRBV6-6 and TRBJ2-7, with a tentative D call TRBD1 (6 bases). CDR1 and CDR2 (germline): MNHNY, SVGAGI (reference sequence). The V end was cut by 5 bases, the J end by 2 bases, with 16 bases between. There are 15 residues in the CDR3. The CDR3 nucleotides are TGTGCCAGCAGTACCGACAGGTTACGTCCCTACGAGCAGTACTTC. Its protein is CASSTDRLRPYEQYF.

This rearrangement joins TRBV29-1 to TRBJ2-2, with 9 bases matching TRBD1. Germline values: CDR1 SQVTM, CDR2 ANQGSEA. The length of the CDR3 is 14 residues. V lost 4 bases, J lost 5 bases, and 5 bases stayed unmatched. The CDR3: CSVVSQGATGELFF. In DNA form, the CDR3 reads TGCAGCGTTGTGTCACAGGGGGCAACCGGGGAGCTGTTTTTT.

The CDR3 DNA follows: TGTGCCAGCAGCTTAGGTGGGCCAGATACGCAGTATTTT. Its translation is CASSLGGPDTQYF. The rearrangement links TRBV7-6 to TRBJ2-3; D remains ambiguous. Per the germline V gene, CDR1 is SGHVS and CDR2 is FNYEAQ. V was trimmed by 1 base and J by 4 bases, leaving 6 bases between them. The CDR3 is 13 amino acids. Supplemented by reference TRBV7-6 and TRBJ2-3, the full variable domain reads GAGVSQSPRYKVTKRGQDVALRCDPISGHVSLYWYRQALGQGPEFLTYFNYEAQQDKSGLPNDRFSAERPEGSISTLTIQRTEQRDSAMYRCASSLGGPDTQYFGPGTRLTVL.

This clone came up once. The chain joins TRBV27 to TRBJ2-3, with D possibly TRBD1 on 6 matching bases. The CDR3 has 16 amino acids. V was cut by 5 bases and J by 6 bases, with 21 bases left in between. Germline CDR1 and CDR2: MNHEY and SMNVEV (reference sequence). In DNA form, the CDR3 reads TGTGCCAGCAGTCTCAGGGGCCTGATGTACCAGGATACGCAGTATTTT. Translated, it gives CASSLRGLMYQDTQYF.